A single sample gave rise to the 5 T cell receptor beta chains below, sequenced in a study of response to subunit inactivated influenza vaccine. TCRdb used MiXCR to reprocess the RT-PCR reads, holding one entry per CDR3 protein. The table includes about 570,000 distinct CDR3 sequences, 10% to 15% detected once. The specimen comprised PBMCs from blood, sampled on the day of vaccination. Receptor source: a man aged 50 to 60 who received an inactivated influenza vaccine.

This sequence joins TRBV20-1 and TRBJ2-5; 7 bases map to TRBD2. CDR1 is DFQATT, CDR2 SNEGSKA, per germline (reference sequence). The CDR3 sequence is 13 residues long. The trim removed 6 bases at V and 4 bases at J, leaving 8 bases unmatched. The CDR3 is CSATYSSGETQYF. The CDR3 DNA reads TGCAGTGCCACCTATTCTAGCGGAGAGACCCAGTACTTC.

This chain links TRBV5-1 with TRBJ2-7; D not resolved. Trimming cost V 3 bases and J 3 bases, with 13 bases left between them. The germline V gene encodes CDR1 SGHRS and CDR2 YFSETQ. The CDR3 is made up of 14 amino acids. CDR3 region: CASSYLTTSYEQYF. The CDR3 nucleotides are TGCGCCAGCAGCTACCTTACGACGAGCTACGAGCAGTACTTC.

This chain joins TRBV15 and TRBJ2-6, with D tentatively TRBD1 (5 bases). The ends were cut back, 3 bases at V and 0 bases at J, with 15 bases in the middle. CDR3 length: 18 residues. Germline V lookup: CDR1 LNHNV, CDR2 YYDKDF (reference sequence). The CDR3 region is CATSRTALFSSGANVLTF. CDR3 nucleotide sequence: TGTGCCACCAGCAGGACAGCGCTTTTTTCCTCTGGGGCCAACGTCCTGACTTTC.

This clonotype came up a few times. The V call is TRBV7-2, the J call TRBJ2-5, with D perhaps TRBD2 (5 bases). Trimming stripped 6 bases from V and 5 bases from J, with 13 bases between. CDR1 SGHTA and CDR2 FQGNSA come from the germline V gene. This CDR3 has 13 residues. CDR3 sequence (DNA): TGTGCCAGCAGATCAATCCGGAGGGAGACCCAGTACTTC. This encodes CASRSIRRETQYF.

This clonotype has at least ten counts. The rearrangement uses TRBV5-1 and TRBJ2-3; D uncertain. Germline-derived CDR1 and CDR2 are SGHRS and YFSETQ. This CDR3 has 13 amino acids. The V end lost 4 bases, the J end lost 2 bases, and 8 bases lay between the germline ends. The CDR3 region has the DNA TGCGCCAGCAGCCTATATTTCACAGATACGCAGTATTTT. Translated, it gives CASSLYFTDTQYF.